The present entry profiles one T cell receptor beta chain with its context. Antigen specificity is unknown. The primer mix had 60 Vbeta and 13 Jbeta primers. Profiling relied on immunoSEQ multiplex PCR, and the TCRdb table lists in-frame clones only, not all of them. The data show some 120,000 clones, about two thirds seen once. The data derive from a study of cytomegalovirus exposure and HLA in healthy donors. Study findings and constraints: Solely CMV serostatus was available to characterize immune exposure.

Trimming left V 0 bases short and J 4 bases short, with 11 bases between. Germline values: CDR1 SGDLS, CDR2 YYNGEE. This CDR3 is 15 amino acids long. The rearrangement links TRBV9 to TRBJ2-1, with D perhaps matching TRBD1 (5 bases). This clonotype originated in a man aged 25-45 years in good health and CMV-seronegative. Sequenced: PBMCs. The CDR3 spells CASSVELRGYNEQFF. In nucleotides, the CDR3 is TGTGCCAGCAGCGTAGAACTAAGGGGATACAATGAGCAGTTCTTC. The full variable domain, completed using reference TRBV9 and TRBJ2-1, is DSGVTQTPKHLITATGQRVTLRCSPRSGDLSVYWYQQSLDQGLQFLIQYYNGEERAKGNILERFSAQQFPDLHSELNLSSLELGDSALYFCASSVELRGYNEQFFGPGTRLTVL.